The T cell receptor (beta chain) described here comes from a study of shared clonotypes between healthy human individuals. Findings and caveats of the study: Generally, naive subsets (rather than memory subsets) showed larger estimated richness. Unshared clonotypes carried lower generation probabilities than those common to all four donors.

The protocol was immunoSEQ multiplex PCR, while the TCRdb copy is restricted to in-frame clones and leaves out a portion. The sample lists millions of clones, roughly 96% occurring once. Note on this clone: The target antigen is unknown.

Looked up from germline, CDR1 is SEHNR and CDR2 is FQNEAQ (reference sequence). This CDR3 has 13 amino acids. V was trimmed by 5 bases and J by 6 bases, leaving 14 bases between them. Recent vaccinations or acute infections were absent in the healthy HIV-negative adult donors. The study drew all its donors from Caucasian adults living in Nashville, Tennessee. The sample comprised naive CD4+ T cells sorted from blood. Described subset: CD45RA+ positively selected. The TCR comes from a man aged 18 to 29 in good health. This chain joins TRBV7-9 and TRBJ2-7; weak D call: TRBD1 (5 bases). CDR3 region: CASSLFQGSEQYF. The CDR3 bases are TGTGCCAGCAGCCTGTTTCAGGGTTCCGAGCAGTACTTC.